A single sample is the source of the 17 T cell receptor beta chains below, sequenced in a study of T cell responses to AZD1222 COVID-19 vaccine. Here immunoSEQ multiplex PCR was the method, and the copy in TCRdb shows in-frame clones only, minus some. Of 99,000 or so clones listed, about 94% are singletons. Sequencing was performed on peripheral blood, taken on day 0 of AZD1222 vaccination. These receptors all come from an adult in good health.

This chain joins TRBV4-1 and TRBJ2-5; D might be TRBD1 (7 bases). V was clipped by 1 base and J by 5 bases, with 14 bases between them. There are 15 residues in the CDR3. Looked up from germline, CDR1 is MGHRA and CDR2 is YSYEKL. This chain's CDR3 is CASSQALRGEETQYF. As DNA, the CDR3 is TGCGCCAGCAGCCAAGCTCTCAGGGGGGAGGAGACCCAGTACTTC.

The chain links TRBV24-1 to TRBJ1-5; 7 bases line up with TRBD1. In germline, CDR1 is KGHDR, CDR2 SFDVKD. CDR3 length equals 16 residues. Trimming cost V 3 bases and J 7 bases; bases outside gene matches: 11. For the CDR3, the DNA is TGTGCCACCAGTGATACCCAGACAGGGCAAGGGCAGCCCCAGCATTTT. Its protein product is CATSDTQTGQGQPQHF.

The CDR3 DNA is TGTGCCAGCAGCTTTGTGGGGATCCAAGAGACCCAGTACTTC. This sequence encodes CASSFVGIQETQYF. The rearrangement uses TRBV11-3 and TRBJ2-5, with D hard to call. The V end was cut by 3 bases, the J end by 1 base, with 9 bases between. In germline, CDR1 is SGHNT, CDR2 YENEEA. The CDR3 runs 14 residues. Combining the CDR3 with reference TRBV11-3 and TRBJ2-5 gives the whole variable domain EAGVVQSPRYKIIEKKQPVAFWCNPISGHNTLYWYLQNLGQGPELLIRYENEEAVDDSQLPKDRFSAERLKGVDSTLKIQPAELGDSAVYLCASSFVGIQETQYFGPGTRLLVL.

This chain links TRBV28 with TRBJ1-5; D might be TRBD1 (6 bases). Germline loops: CDR1 MDHEN, CDR2 SYDVKM. V lost 5 bases and J 6 bases, leaving 17 bases between the germline ends. The CDR3 is made up of 15 amino acids. CDR3 protein: CASSPQGGGGQPQHF. In nucleotides, the CDR3 is TGTGCCAGCAGTCCCCAGGGAGGGGGGGGTCAGCCCCAGCATTTT. Full variable domain (remainder filled in from reference TRBV28 and TRBJ1-5): DVKVTQSSRYLVKRTGEKVFLECVQDMDHENMFWYRQDPGLGLRLIYFSYDVKMKEKGDIPEGYSVSREKKERFSLILESASTNQTSMYLCASSPQGGGGQPQHFGDGTRLSIL.

The chain has TRBV3-1 (or the pseudogene TRBV3-2) and TRBJ1-3, with D unclear. This CDR3 region has 14 residues. Trimming took off 5 bases at V and 4 bases at J, with 12 bases between the two ends. CDR1 LGHDT and CDR2 YNNKEL come from the germline V gene (reference sequence). The CDR3 spells CASSLDDWGNTIYF. Written as DNA, the CDR3 is TGTGCCAGCAGCTTGGACGATTGGGGAAACACCATATATTTT.

The chain combines TRBV12-3 or TRBV12-4 with TRBJ1-1; D is perhaps TRBD1 (6 bases). Deletions cut 6 bases from V and 5 bases from J, with 13 bases between. There are 13 residues in the CDR3. In DNA, the CDR3 is TGTGCCAGCAGCACCGGGGGCCGGACTGAAGCTTTCTTT. It specifies CASSTGGRTEAFF.

This clone was counted once. V usage is TRBV5-6 and J usage is TRBJ2-1; the D gene is possibly TRBD2 (5 bases). This CDR3 spans 15 amino acids. The germline V gene encodes CDR1 SGHDT and CDR2 YYEEEE. Trimming removed 4 bases from V and 8 bases from J, with 19 bases in between. The CDR3 nucleotides are TGTGCCAGCAGCCTACCGTCGAGGGCCGGGGATGAGCAGTTCTTC. Protein product: CASSLPSRAGDEQFF.

The chain is built from TRBV6-4 and TRBJ1-1; a weak D match, TRBD1 (5 bases). This CDR3 has 15 residues. The germline V and J ends were trimmed by 6 bases and 2 bases, with 16 bases remaining between them. Germline V lookup: CDR1 MRHNA, CDR2 SNTAGT. This chain's CDR3 is CASSEWGGSNTEAFF. The CDR3 nucleotides are TGTGCCAGCAGCGAGTGGGGGGGGTCTAACACTGAAGCTTTCTTT.

The chain combines TRBV24-1 with TRBJ2-1, with D unresolved. CDR3 length: 16 residues. Trimming cost V 4 bases and J 0 bases, with 12 bases left between them. Germline V gene data show CDR1 as KGHDR and CDR2 as SFDVKD. The CDR3 loop reads CATSDRARVSYNEQFF. DNA for the CDR3: TGTGCCACCAGTGACCGAGCGCGTGTCTCCTACAATGAGCAGTTCTTC.

The chain uses TRBV27 and TRBJ2-7, with 8 bases lining up with TRBD1. J was trimmed by 5 bases and V by 4 bases; bases with no gene match: 1. The CDR3 spans 12 residues. Germline V CDR1 and CDR2: MNHEY, SMNVEV (reference sequence). CDR3 sequence: CASSSDRDEQYF. DNA for the CDR3: TGTGCCAGCAGTTCGGACAGGGACGAGCAGTACTTC.

V and J are TRBV5-1 and TRBJ2-5, with 9 bases identical to TRBD2. V was clipped by 2 bases and J by 5 bases; unmatched bases: 4. The length of the CDR3 is 14 residues. From germline, CDR1 is SGHRS and CDR2 YFSETQ. This CDR3 is CASSFGGREETQYF. CDR3 nucleotide sequence: TGCGCCAGCAGCTTTGGCGGGAGGGAGGAGACCCAGTACTTC.

This clone was found once. This chain links TRBV11-3 with TRBJ2-3; the match to TRBD1 covers 9 bases. The CDR3 is 16 residues long. J lost 3 bases, V lost 0 bases, and 4 bases had no gene match. CDR1 and CDR2 (germline): SGHNT, YENEEA. This chain's CDR3 is CASSLEGTGPTDTQYF. The CDR3 nucleotides read TGTGCCAGCAGCTTAGAGGGGACAGGGCCGACAGATACGCAGTATTTT. The full variable domain, rest sourced from reference TRBV11-3 and TRBJ2-3, is EAGVVQSPRYKIIEKKQPVAFWCNPISGHNTLYWYLQNLGQGPELLIRYENEEAVDDSQLPKDRFSAERLKGVDSTLKIQPAELGDSAVYLCASSLEGTGPTDTQYFGPGTRLTVL.

This sequence joins TRBV11-2 and TRBJ2-1; 10 positions agree with TRBD2. Trimming at V came to 2 bases and at J to 4 bases, leaving 5 bases not matched to a gene. The CDR3 has 16 amino acids. Germline V gene data show CDR1 as SGHAT and CDR2 as FQNNGV. CDR3 nucleotide sequence: TGTGCCAGCAGCTTAAAAGGACTAGCGGTTTACAATGAGCAGTTCTTC. Translation: CASSLKGLAVYNEQFF.

V gene TRBV5-4 combines with J gene TRBJ2-7; a weak D match, TRBD2 (5 bases). The CDR3 runs 15 residues. Trimming removed 3 bases at V and 0 bases at J, with 13 bases between. Germline values: CDR1 SGHNT, CDR2 YYREEE (reference sequence). The chain's CDR3 is CASSSGLASSYEQYF. The CDR3 region has the DNA TGTGCCAGCAGCTCTGGACTTGCGAGCTCCTACGAGCAGTACTTC.

This chain connects TRBV30 to TRBJ2-7, with D uncertain. V lost 2 bases to trimming and J lost 6 bases, with 14 bases between them. The germline V gene encodes CDR1 GTSNPN and CDR2 SVGIG (reference sequence). The CDR3 spans 13 residues. The CDR3 sequence is CAWSPVLASEQYF. The CDR3 coding sequence is TGTGCCTGGAGTCCGGTTTTGGCGTCCGAGCAGTACTTC. Looking up the rest from reference TRBV30 and TRBJ2-7 gives the full variable domain: SQTIHQWPATLVQPVGSPLSLECTVEGTSNPNLYWYRQAAGRGLQLLFYSVGIGQISSEVPQNLSASRPQDRQFILSSKKLLLSDSGFYLCAWSPVLASEQYFGPGTRLTVT.

The chain links TRBV6-5 to TRBJ2-7, with D uncertain. Trimming removed 6 bases from V and 5 bases from J, with 20 bases in between. This CDR3 has 15 amino acids. Germline assignment: CDR1 MNHEY and CDR2 SVGAGI. The CDR3 nucleotides are TGTGCCAGCAGCTATTCCCGATCGAAGGGCCACGAGCAGTACTTC. Residues: CASSYSRSKGHEQYF.

The sample holds one count of this clone. The chain couples TRBV6-5 to TRBJ2-7, with TRBD2 matching over 10 bases. V was pared by 1 base and J by 3 bases, with 6 bases of the junction left unmatched. The CDR3 is 16 amino acids. Germline V gene data show CDR1 as MNHEY and CDR2 as SVGAGI. CDR3 nucleotides: TGTGCCAGCAGTTACTTTCTAGCGGGAGCCGACTACGAGCAGTACTTC. Its translation is CASSYFLAGADYEQYF.